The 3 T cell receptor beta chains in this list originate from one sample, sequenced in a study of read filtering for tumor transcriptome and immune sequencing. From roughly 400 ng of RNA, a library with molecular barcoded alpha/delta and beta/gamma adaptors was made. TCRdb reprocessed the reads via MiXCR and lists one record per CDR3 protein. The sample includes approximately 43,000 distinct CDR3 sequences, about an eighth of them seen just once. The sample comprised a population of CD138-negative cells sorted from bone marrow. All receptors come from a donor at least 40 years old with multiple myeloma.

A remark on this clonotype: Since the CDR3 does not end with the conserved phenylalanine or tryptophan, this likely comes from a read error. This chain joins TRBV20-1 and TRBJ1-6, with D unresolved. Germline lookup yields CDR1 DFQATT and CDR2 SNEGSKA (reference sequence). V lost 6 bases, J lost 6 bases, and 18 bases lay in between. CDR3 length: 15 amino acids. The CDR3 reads CSARKEETLNSPLHS. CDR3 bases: TGCAGTGCCAGAAAGGAAGAAACCCTTAATTCACCCCTCCACTCT.

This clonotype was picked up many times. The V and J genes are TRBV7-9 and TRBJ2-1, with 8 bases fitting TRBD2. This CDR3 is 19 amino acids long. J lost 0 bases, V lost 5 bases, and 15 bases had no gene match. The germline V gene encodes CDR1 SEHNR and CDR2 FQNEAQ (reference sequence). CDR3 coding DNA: TGTGCCAGCAGCACTATCCTACTCGTCGGGACTAGCTCCTACAATGAGCAGTTCTTC. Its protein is CASSTILLVGTSSYNEQFF.

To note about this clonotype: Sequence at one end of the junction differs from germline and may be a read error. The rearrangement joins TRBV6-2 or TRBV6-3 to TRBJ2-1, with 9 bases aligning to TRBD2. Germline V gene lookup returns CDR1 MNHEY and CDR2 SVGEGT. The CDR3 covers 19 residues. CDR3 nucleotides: TGTGCCAGCAGCCCCTCGGGACTAGCAGGAGGGAGCTCCTACAATGAGCGGTTCTTC. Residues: CASSPSGLAGGSSYNERFF.